The 6 T cell receptor beta chains listed next were all sequenced from one sample in a study of blood T cell repertoires in COVID-19. Generated by immunoSEQ multiplex PCR, the TCRdb table keeps only in-frame clones and is missing some. The table has tens of thousands of clones, 80% to 90% seen once. What was sequenced was peripheral blood. These receptors all come from a man between 60 and 70 years old with active COVID-19.

The gene calls are TRBV7-2 and TRBJ1-2, with TRBD1 matching 9 bases. Germline V gives CDR1 SGHTA, CDR2 FQGNSA. There are 14 residues in the CDR3. The V segment lost 5 bases and the J segment 12 bases; nucleotides outside the gene matches: 13. The CDR3 DNA reads TGTGCCAGCAGCCTACTACGGGACAGGGTAGAACACACCTTC. Its protein product is CASSLLRDRVEHTF.

The chain employs TRBV11-3 and TRBJ2-3, with a tentative D call TRBD1 (5 bases). Germline CDR1 reads SGHNT; CDR2 reads YENEEA. This CDR3 comprises 15 residues. V was cut by 2 bases and J by 4 bases, with 13 bases left in between. The CDR3: CASSLRGSRPDTQYF. DNA of the CDR3: TGTGCCAGCAGCTTAAGGGGATCTAGACCAGATACGCAGTATTTT.

This clone has a handful of counts. DNA for the CDR3: TGTGCCAGCAGCTTAAAGCAAAACTATGGCTACACCTTC. Amino acid sequence: CASSLKQNYGYTF. This rearrangement joins TRBV11-2 to TRBJ1-2; D is uncertain. The CDR3 contains 13 residues. Germline CDR1 is SGHAT and CDR2 is FQNNGV. V was cut by 2 bases and J by 2 bases, with 6 bases left in between.

The chain uses TRBV19 and TRBJ1-1, with D possibly being TRBD1 (5 bases). Germline assignment: CDR1 LNHDA and CDR2 SQIVND (reference sequence). The CDR3 runs to 13 residues. Trimming removed 8 bases at V and 5 bases at J, with 15 bases between. The CDR3 region has the DNA TGTGCCAGTTCGACCGACAGTCAGACTGAAGCTTTCTTT. This sequence encodes CASSTDSQTEAFF.

The gene calls are TRBV19 and TRBJ1-5; D might be TRBD1 (5 bases). CDR3 length: 14 residues. Trimming cost V 5 bases and J 1 base, with 9 bases left between them. Germline V lookup: CDR1 LNHDA, CDR2 SQIVND (reference sequence). Written as DNA, the CDR3 is TGTGCCAGTAGTCGCGGGGCCAGCAATCAGCCCCAGCATTTT. As protein: CASSRGASNQPQHF.

The rearrangement joins TRBV6-6 to TRBJ2-1, with 7 bases aligning to TRBD2. V lost 8 bases, J lost 2 bases, and 9 bases stayed unmatched. The germline V gene has CDR1 MNHNY and CDR2 SVGAGI (reference sequence). This CDR3 is built from 15 residues. CDR3 nucleotide sequence: TGTGCCAGCGCTTCCGCTAGCGGAACCTACAATGAGCAGTTCTTC. Residues: CASASASGTYNEQFF.